This T cell receptor (beta chain) was identified in a study of cytomegalovirus exposure and HLA in healthy donors. For the study at large: Of all 400 or so donors who were genotyped, about 84% belonged to the Caucasian-associated ancestry cluster. The study, taken as a whole, reports: In an earlier analysis, most TCR beta V segments were productive about 87% or about 30% of the time. When analyzed later, a missense DCLRE1C variant was found to be linked to TCR beta V- and J-gene trimming. When analyzed later, the rates of TCR association showed variation by HLA locus, with DRB1 the most and HLA-C the fewest.

The CDR3 consists of 17 residues. Losses at the gene ends were 4 bases for V and 0 bases for J; bases not matched to a gene: 4. The V gene's germline CDR1 is LNHDA and CDR2 SQIVND (reference sequence). Vbeta (60) and Jbeta (13) primers were used in the PCR. Here immunoSEQ multiplex PCR was the method, and the copy in TCRdb shows in-frame clones only, minus some. Seen in this sample are about 150,000 clones; the ten most common clones hold around 1.5%. Turning to this clone: Its antigen is as yet unknown.

This TCR was sampled from a woman between 50 and 59 years old in good health and CMV-seronegative. Sample: PBMCs. The V and J genes are TRBV19 and TRBJ2-5; TRBD2 aligns across 14 bases. CDR3 DNA sequence: TGTGCCAGTAGTAAGACTAGCGGGGGGGAGTACCAAGAGACCCAGTACTTC. It yields the protein CASSKTSGGEYQETQYF.